This entry lists 12 T cell receptor beta chains sequenced from one sample in a study of CD8 T cells in ankylosing spondylitis. TCRdb used MiXCR to reprocess the 5' RACE reads, holding one entry per CDR3 protein. The table shows some 270,000 distinct CDR3 sequences, with roughly a third occurring only once. Input material: blood, either unsorted or a sorted T cell fraction (not recorded which). The receptors shown here come from a male donor with ankylosing spondylitis or in good health (not recorded which).

The chain joins TRBV11-2 to TRBJ2-3; no clear D. Germline V gene data show CDR1 as SGHAT and CDR2 as FQNNGV. The CDR3 runs to 16 residues. V was trimmed by 7 bases and J by 0 bases, leaving 17 bases between them. The CDR3 loop reads CASKATPVTSTDTQYF. The CDR3 nucleotides read TGTGCCAGCAAGGCCACCCCAGTAACTAGCACAGATACGCAGTATTTT.

The chain couples TRBV11-2 to TRBJ2-7, with D perhaps TRBD2 (5 bases). The CDR3 has 14 amino acids. Germline V gene data show CDR1 as SGHAT and CDR2 as FQNNGV. V was shortened by 0 bases and J by 3 bases, with 9 bases between the two germline ends. The CDR3 DNA reads TGTGCCAGCAGCTTAGAGGACTTAAACTACGAGCAGTACTTC. Translating gives CASSLEDLNYEQYF.

This clonotype appeared a few times. The chain is built from TRBV20-1 and TRBJ2-2; D is unresolved. The CDR3 has 13 amino acids. V lost 1 base and J 5 bases, leaving 8 bases between the germline ends. Germline V CDR1 and CDR2: DFQATT, SNEGSKA (reference sequence). This chain's CDR3 is CSARVSRTGELFF. The CDR3 DNA is TGCAGTGCTAGAGTGTCCAGGACCGGGGAGCTGTTTTTT.

This sequence joins TRBV20-1 and TRBJ2-7, with 7 bases aligning to TRBD2. There are 15 residues in the CDR3. Germline lookup yields CDR1 DFQATT and CDR2 SNEGSKA (reference sequence). V lost 0 bases, J lost 3 bases, and 8 bases stayed unmatched. The CDR3 spells CSARDRASGLYEQYF. Here the CDR3 DNA reads TGCAGTGCTAGAGACAGGGCTAGCGGACTCTACGAGCAGTACTTC.

Only a few counts were recorded for this clonotype. The chain couples TRBV7-2 to TRBJ2-7; D is unclear. This CDR3 has 14 amino acids. V was shortened by 1 base and J by 0 bases, with 7 bases between the two germline ends. Germline assignment: CDR1 SGHTA and CDR2 FQGNSA. This CDR3 reads CASSLGFGSYEQYF. In DNA, the CDR3 is TGTGCCAGCAGCTTAGGTTTTGGCTCCTACGAGCAGTACTTC.

This clonotype occurred a few times. The chain carries TRBV20-1 and TRBJ2-5; D possibly corresponds to TRBD1 (6 bases). Germline values: CDR1 DFQATT, CDR2 SNEGSKA (reference sequence). Trimming removed 5 bases at V and 2 bases at J, with 21 bases between. CDR3 length: 16 residues. The CDR3 coding sequence is TGCAGTGCTGGACTCTTCCGGGACACTGTACAAGAGACCCAGTACTTC. This gives the protein CSAGLFRDTVQETQYF.

This clonotype was picked up a small number of times. The chain carries TRBV29-1 and TRBJ2-7, with D perhaps matching TRBD1 (7 bases). V lost 0 bases, J lost 0 bases, and 15 bases lay in between. Germline loops: CDR1 SQVTM, CDR2 ANQGSEA. The CDR3 is 16 amino acids. CDR3 region: CSVEDRSGGISYEQYF. The CDR3 nucleotides read TGCAGCGTTGAAGATCGGTCAGGGGGGATCTCCTACGAGCAGTACTTC.

This clonotype was detected only a few times. This chain uses TRBV5-6 with TRBJ1-2; a possible D gene is TRBD1 (6 bases). This CDR3 is built from 15 residues. V lost 4 bases, J lost 3 bases, and 16 bases lay in between. Germline lookup yields CDR1 SGHDT and CDR2 YYEEEE. The CDR3 region has the DNA TGTGCCAGCAGCCTAACAGGGATAACCGACTATGGCTACACCTTC. Protein sequence: CASSLTGITDYGYTF. Drawing the rest from reference TRBV5-6 and TRBJ1-2, the complete variable domain is DAGVTQSPTHLIKTRGQQVTLRCSPKSGHDTVSWYQQALGQGPQFIFQYYEEEERQRGNFPDRFSGHQFPNYSSELNVNALLLGDSALYLCASSLTGITDYGYTFGSGTRLTVV.

Details on this clonotype: This may stem from a read error, because a much larger clone lies one nucleotide away. The CDR3 DNA reads as TGTGCCAGCAGTTTATCGGGGCGCACAGATACGCAGTATTTT. This translates into CASSLSGRTDTQYF. The gene calls are TRBV6-5 and TRBJ2-3; D is possibly TRBD1 or TRBD2 (5 bases each). Germline CDR1 reads MNHEY; CDR2 reads SVGAGI. V lost 4 bases and J lost 1, with 9 bases in between. The CDR3 has 14 amino acids.

This clonotype was found a few times. The rearrangement uses TRBV12-3 or TRBV12-4 and TRBJ2-3; maybe TRBD1 (5 bases). The CDR3 extends over 13 amino acids. V shed 6 bases and J shed 5 bases, with 12 bases lying between them. CDR3 nucleotides: TGTGCCAGCAGCGACAGTACCGGAGATACGCAGTATTTT. This gives the protein CASSDSTGDTQYF.

CDR3 loop: CASRLTGTGEDGYTF. The CDR3 DNA follows: TGTGCCAGCAGACTGACCGGGACAGGGGAAGATGGCTACACCTTC. The rearrangement joins TRBV5-6 to TRBJ1-2; 10 positions agree with TRBD1. The CDR3 is made up of 15 amino acids. Germline CDR1 and CDR2: SGHDT and YYEEEE. The V segment lost 5 bases and the J segment 6 bases; nucleotides outside the gene matches: 10.

This chain uses TRBV12-3 or TRBV12-4 with TRBJ2-5; D is unresolved. This CDR3 comprises 10 residues. The V and J ends lost 7 bases and 6 bases respectively, with 6 bases between them. Written as DNA, the CDR3 is TGTGCCAGCACCAAACAGACCCAGTACTTC. It encodes CASTKQTQYF.